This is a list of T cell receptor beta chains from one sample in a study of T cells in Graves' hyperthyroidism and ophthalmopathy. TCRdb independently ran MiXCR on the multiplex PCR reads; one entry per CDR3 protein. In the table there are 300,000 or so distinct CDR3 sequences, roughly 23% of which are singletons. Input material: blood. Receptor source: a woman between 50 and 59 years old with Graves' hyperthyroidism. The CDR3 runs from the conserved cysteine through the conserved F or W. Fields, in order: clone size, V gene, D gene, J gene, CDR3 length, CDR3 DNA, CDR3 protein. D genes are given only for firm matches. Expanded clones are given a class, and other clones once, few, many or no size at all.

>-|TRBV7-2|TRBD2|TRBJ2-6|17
TGTGCCAGCAGCGCGAAGGTCGGGGGGGCTGGGGCCAACGTCCTGACTTTC
CASSAKVGGAGANVLTF
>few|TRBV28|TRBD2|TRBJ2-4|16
TGTGCCAGCAGTTCACCACCGCCCACGGGGGGGAACATTCAGTACTTC
CASSSPPPTGGNIQYF
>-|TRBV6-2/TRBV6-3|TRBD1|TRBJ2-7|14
TGTGCCACATTCATCAGACAGGGACGCTACGAGCAGTACTTC
CATFIRQGRYEQYF
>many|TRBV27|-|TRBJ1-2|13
TGTGCCACCAAAGGTGGACCGACTCAAAGCTACACCTTC
CATKGGPTQSYTF
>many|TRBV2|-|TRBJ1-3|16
TGTGCCAGCAGCGCTTTGACGGCCGGCTCTGGAAACACCATATATTTT
CASSALTAGSGNTIYF
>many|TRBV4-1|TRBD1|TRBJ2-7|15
TGCGCCAGCAGTCAACCGACAGGGTTCTCCTACGAGCAGTACTTC
CASSQPTGFSYEQYF
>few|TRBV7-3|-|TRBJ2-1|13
TGTGCCAGCAGCTTAAATTTAGGAAATGAGCAGTTCTTC
CASSLNLGNEQFF
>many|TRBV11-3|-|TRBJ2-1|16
TGTGCCAGCAGCTGGGGATCGCAAAAAGGCTACAATGAGCAGTTCTTC
CASSWGSQKGYNEQFF
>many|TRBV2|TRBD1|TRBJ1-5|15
TGTGCCAGCAGTATACTCGGGACAGGAGGTCAGCCCCAGCATTTT
CASSILGTGGQPQHF
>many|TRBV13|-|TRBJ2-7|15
TGTGCCAGCAGTCCCCGGGACGTCCATCTCTACGAGCAGTACTTC
CASSPRDVHLYEQYF
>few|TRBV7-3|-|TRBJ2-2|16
TGTGCCAGCAGCCCTACCCGGGACGGGTTCGCCGGGGAGCTGTTTTTT
CASSPTRDGFAGELFF
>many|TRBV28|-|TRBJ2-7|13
TGTGCCAGCAGTTTATCCGCGGTCTACGAGCAGTACTTC
CASSLSAVYEQYF
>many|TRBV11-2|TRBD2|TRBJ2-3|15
TGTGCCAGCAGCGAACTAGCGGGAGAGGCAGATACGCAGTATTTT
CASSELAGEADTQYF
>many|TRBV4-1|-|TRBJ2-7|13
TGCGCCAGCGGCGGGACTGTATTCTCCGAGCAGTACTTC
CASGGTVFSEQYF
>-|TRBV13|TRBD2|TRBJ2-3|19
TGTGCCAGCAGCTTGCCCGCGTGGGCTAGCGGGGGGGACACAGATACGCAGTATTTT
CASSLPAWASGGDTDTQYF
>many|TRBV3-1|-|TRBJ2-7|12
TGTGCCAGCAGCCAAACGTCCTACGAGCAGTACTTC
CASSQTSYEQYF
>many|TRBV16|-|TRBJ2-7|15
TGTGCCAGCAGCCCTAGCGACAGGGTGGCCTACGAGCAGTACTTC
CASSPSDRVAYEQYF
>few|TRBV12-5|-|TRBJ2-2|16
TGTGCTAGTGGTTTGGCCCGGCAGGGGAGGACCGGGGAGCTGTTTTTT
CASGLARQGRTGELFF
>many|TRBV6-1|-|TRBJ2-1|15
TGTGCCAGCAGTGCCACCCGGGACATCACCAATGAGCAGTTCTTC
CASSATRDITNEQFF
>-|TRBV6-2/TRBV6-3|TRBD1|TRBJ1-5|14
TGTGCCAGCGGGGACAGGGTTAGCAATCAGCCCCAGCATTTT
CASGDRVSNQPQHF
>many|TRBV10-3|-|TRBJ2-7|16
TGTGCCATCAGTGAGTACGGTAGCGGAAAGTCCTACGAGCAGTACTTC
CAISEYGSGKSYEQYF
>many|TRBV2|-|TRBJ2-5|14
TGTGCCAGCAGGGACAGAACGAGGCAAGAGACCCAGTACTTC
CASRDRTRQETQYF
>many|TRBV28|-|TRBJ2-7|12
TGTGCCAGCAGTCGGCCTCTCCTCGAGCAGTACTTC
CASSRPLLEQYF
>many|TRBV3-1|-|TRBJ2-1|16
TGTGCCAGCAGCCTGCGTGGCGCTCGCTCCTACAATGAGCAGTTCTTC
CASSLRGARSYNEQFF
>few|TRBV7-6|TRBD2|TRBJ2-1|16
TGTGCCAGCAGCCCGACTAGCGGGGGGGGTTACAATGAGCAGTTCTTC
CASSPTSGGGYNEQFF
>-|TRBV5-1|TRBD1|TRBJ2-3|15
TGCGCCAGCAGGGTTGAGGGACAGCTGATAGATACGCAGTATTTT
CASRVEGQLIDTQYF
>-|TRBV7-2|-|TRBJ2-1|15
TGTGCCAGCAGCTTAGGAGGGGGGACCTACAATGAGCAGTTCTTC
CASSLGGGTYNEQFF
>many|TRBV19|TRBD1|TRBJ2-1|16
TGTGCCAGTAGTATTGGGACAGGGGGCAACTACAATGAGCAGTTCTTC
CASSIGTGGNYNEQFF
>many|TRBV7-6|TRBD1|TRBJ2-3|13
TGTGCCAGCAGCATCCCGGGACAGGATACGCAGTATTTT
CASSIPGQDTQYF
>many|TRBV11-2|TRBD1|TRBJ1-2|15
TGTGCCAGCAGCTTAGACTCCTGGACAGGGGTTGGCTACACCTTC
CASSLDSWTGVGYTF
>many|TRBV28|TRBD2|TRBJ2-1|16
TGTGCCAGCAGTTTACCTCCCGGGAGGGCCAACGATGAGCAGTTCTTC
CASSLPPGRANDEQFF
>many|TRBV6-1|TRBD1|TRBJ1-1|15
TGTGCCAGCAGTTCGGGACAGGGGTTCAGCGCTGAAGCTTTCTTT
CASSSGQGFSAEAFF
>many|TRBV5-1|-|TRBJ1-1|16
TGCGCCAGCAGCTTGGGCCGGACAGCCATGAACACTGAAGCTTTCTTT
CASSLGRTAMNTEAFF
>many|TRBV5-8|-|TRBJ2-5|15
TGTGCCAGCAGCTTGGAAACTGGGTACCAAGAGACCCAGTACTTC
CASSLETGYQETQYF
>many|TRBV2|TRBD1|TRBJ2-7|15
TGTGCCAGCAGTAAACCGGTTGGACAGGGCTACGAGCAGTACTTC
CASSKPVGQGYEQYF
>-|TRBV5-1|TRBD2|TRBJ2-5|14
TGCGCCAGCAGCTTGGGGGACTATTTGCAGACCCAGTACTTC
CASSLGDYLQTQYF
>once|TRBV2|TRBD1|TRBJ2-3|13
TGTGCCAGCGGGACAGGGGTCACAGATACGCAGTATTTT
CASGTGVTDTQYF